The clone carrying this T cell receptor (beta chain) showed up just a few times. The data originate from a study of blood T cell repertoires in COVID-19. Study details: COVID-19 samples collected from the United States, Italy and Spain covered acute and convalescent phases.

The germline CDR1 and CDR2 sequences are LNHNV and YYDKDF (reference sequence). Unmatched junction bases numbered 6, after V lost 4 bases and J lost 0 bases. This CDR3 has 15 amino acids. Original handling: Amplification of reference gene primers provided the estimated nucleated cell counts. Produced via immunoSEQ multiplex PCR; TCRdb's table is partial and in-frame only. For V, J and clone size, that table is used; D and trimming come from the DNA. The sample includes around 150,000 clones, almost 80% of them seen just once. Material: peripheral blood. The chain joins TRBV15 to TRBJ2-7, with TRBD1 matching over 7 bases. This sequence originates from a middle-aged man with active or convalescent COVID-19. The CDR3 sequence is CATSNPGQSSYEQYF. CDR3 in DNA: TGTGCCACCAGCAACCCGGGACAGAGCTCCTACGAGCAGTACTTC.